This TCR beta chain was sequenced during a study of OX40 agonist ivuxolimab in advanced cancers. In the study overall: Patients received ivuxolimab, an intravenous treatment, every 2 weeks at 0.01 to 10 mg/kg. Participants, 70% to 90% male, averaged approximately 65 years of age, ranging from roughly 23 to 90. Of the patients, three showed partial responses, one with hepatocellular carcinoma and two with cutaneous melanoma.

Repertoires were generated with immunoSEQ multiplex PCR, while TCRdb's copy carries only in-frame clones and drops some. Here the sample spans roughly 80,000 clones, over 75% being singletons. CDR1 is SGHNT, CDR2 YYREEE, per germline (reference sequence). V trimming: 0 bases; J trimming: 0 bases; junction bases outside the gene matches: 6. The CDR3 runs 17 residues. The material was CD4+ or CD8+ T cells sorted from blood, obtained in a trial of the OX40 agonist ivuxolimab. This TCR was recovered from an adult with an advanced solid tumor such as melanoma, head and neck, liver or kidney cancer. The chain couples TRBV5-4 to TRBJ2-5; 9 positions agree with TRBD2. CDR3 region: CASSLVRTSEHQETQYF. The CDR3 DNA reads as TGTGCCAGCAGCTTGGTCCGGACTAGCGAACACCAAGAGACCCAGTACTTC.